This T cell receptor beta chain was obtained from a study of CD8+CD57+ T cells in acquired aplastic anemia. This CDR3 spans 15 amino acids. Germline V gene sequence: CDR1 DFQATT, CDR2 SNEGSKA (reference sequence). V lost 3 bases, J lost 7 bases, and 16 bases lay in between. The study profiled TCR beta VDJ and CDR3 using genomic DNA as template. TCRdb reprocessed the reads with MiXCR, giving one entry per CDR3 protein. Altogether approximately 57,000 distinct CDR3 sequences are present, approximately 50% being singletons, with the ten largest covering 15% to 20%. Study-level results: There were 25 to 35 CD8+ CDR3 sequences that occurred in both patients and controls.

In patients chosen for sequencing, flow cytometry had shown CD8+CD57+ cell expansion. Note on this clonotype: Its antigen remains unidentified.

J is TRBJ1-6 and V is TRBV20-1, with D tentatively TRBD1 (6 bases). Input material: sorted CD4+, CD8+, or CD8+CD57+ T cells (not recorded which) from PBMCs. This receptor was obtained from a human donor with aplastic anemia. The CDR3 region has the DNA TGCAGTGCTAGGGTGGGGGCAGATTTCAATTCACCCCTCCACTTT. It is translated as CSARVGADFNSPLHF.